This T cell receptor beta chain was profiled in a study of T cell repertoires in cytomegalovirus infection. Study-level background: Both a matching HLA type and CMV infection were indicated by public TCR beta signatures. Study outcomes and limitations: Accumulated public TCR beta family frequency recognized individuals carrying CMV together with the relevant HLA. Clonotype analysis showed dominance of the ex vivo response by HLA-C-restricted CMV-specific TCR beta clonotypes.

Trimming took 0 bases from V and 6 from J, leaving 14 bases between them. The CDR3 is 15 residues long. Germline CDR1 reads DFQATT; CDR2 reads SNEGSKA (reference sequence). Regarding this clonotype: Its specificity is unknown.

TCRdb itself ran the reads through MiXCR, one entry per CDR3 protein. The data hold roughly 600,000 distinct CDR3 sequences, with approximately 24% observed a single time. The TCR sequence derives from a human donor in good health (CMV status not recorded). Some clones in this sample may be carry-over from other donors' samples. The rearrangement links TRBV20-1 to TRBJ2-2; D may be TRBD1 (6 bases). The sample taken for sequencing was CD8+ T cells from PBMCs. The chain's CDR3 is CSARDRGQRAGELFF. The DNA of the CDR3 is TGCAGTGCTAGAGATAGGGGACAAAGGGCCGGGGAGCTGTTTTTT.